This TCR beta chain was recovered during a study of blood T cells in healthy people across ages. For the study at large: Template switching retrieved approximately one barcoded beta molecule for each two T cells.

Then a second PCR, running about 6 to 12 cycles, was carried out with a sample-barcoded 5' primer and a J-beta primer mix. Each CDR3 protein is one row after TCRdb ran MiXCR on the 5' RACE reads. The sample yields 550,000 to 800,000 distinct CDR3 sequences, roughly 32% seen once. This clonotype was detected ten times or more. The sequence was collected from a woman of 80 years or more in good health. The material sequenced was blood.

The CDR3 DNA reads TGCGCCAGCAGCTTGCGGACATCCCGGAATACGCAGTATTTT. Its protein product is CASSLRTSRNTQYF. V usage is TRBV5-1 and J usage is TRBJ2-3; D might be TRBD1 (5 bases). CDR1 SGHRS and CDR2 YFSETQ come from the germline V gene. V lost 1 base and J 7 bases, leaving 13 bases between the germline ends. This CDR3 region has 14 residues.